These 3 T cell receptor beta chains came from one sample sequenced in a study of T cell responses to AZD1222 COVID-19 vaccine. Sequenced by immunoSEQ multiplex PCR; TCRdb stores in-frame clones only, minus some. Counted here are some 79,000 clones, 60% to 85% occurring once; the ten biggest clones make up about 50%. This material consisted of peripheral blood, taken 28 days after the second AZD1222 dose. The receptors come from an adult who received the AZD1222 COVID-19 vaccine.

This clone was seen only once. CDR3 protein: CASSQDPAGATTDTQYF. As DNA, the CDR3 is TGCGCCAGCAGCCAAGATCCCGCCGGGGCTACTACAGATACGCAGTATTTT. The genes are TRBV4-1 and TRBJ2-3; either TRBD1 or TRBD2 may fit D (5 bases each). In germline, CDR1 is MGHRA, CDR2 YSYEKL. This CDR3 region has 17 residues. Trimming took 0 bases from V and 3 from J, leaving 16 bases between them.

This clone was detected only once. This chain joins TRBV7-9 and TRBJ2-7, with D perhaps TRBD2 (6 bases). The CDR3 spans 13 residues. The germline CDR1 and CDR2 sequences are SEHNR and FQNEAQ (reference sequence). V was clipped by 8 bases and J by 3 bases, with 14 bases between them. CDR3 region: CASLSSENYEQYF. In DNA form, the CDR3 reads TGTGCCAGCCTGTCTAGCGAAAACTACGAGCAGTACTTC.

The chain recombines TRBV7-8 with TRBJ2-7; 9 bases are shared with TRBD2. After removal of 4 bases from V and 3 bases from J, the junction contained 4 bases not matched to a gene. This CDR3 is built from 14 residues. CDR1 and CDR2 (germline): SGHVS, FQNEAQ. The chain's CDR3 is CASSYVSGSYEQYF. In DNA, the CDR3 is TGTGCCAGCAGCTACGTTAGCGGGAGCTACGAGCAGTACTTC. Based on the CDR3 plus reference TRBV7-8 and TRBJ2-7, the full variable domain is GAGVSQSPRYKVAKRGQDVALRCDPISGHVSLFWYQQALGQGPEFLTYFQNEAQLDKSGLPSDRFFAERPEGSVSTLKIQRTQQEDSAVYLCASSYVSGSYEQYFGPGTRLTVT.